These T cell receptor beta chains were read from a single sample in a study of blood T cells in healthy people across ages. TCRdb reprocessed the 5' RACE reads with MiXCR, giving one entry per CDR3 protein. The sample shows more than 1.4 million distinct CDR3 sequences, around 39% of them seen only once. What was sequenced was blood. The origin of the receptors is a woman under 30 in good health. Both conserved end residues are part of each CDR3. The D gene is left open where the match is weak. The size entry is marked missing in some rows and otherwise reads once, few, many or a size class.

d_call: .; clone_size: .; v_call: TRBV6-2/TRBV6-3; j_call: TRBJ2-4; cdr3_nt: TGTGCCAGCAATCGGGCGGGCCCGGGCTCGGACATTCAGTACTTC; cdr3_aa: CASNRAGPGSDIQYF
d_call: TRBD1; clone_size: .; v_call: TRBV6-1; j_call: TRBJ2-7; cdr3_nt: TGTGCCAGCGGATGGGACAGGGAGGCGTTAGGATTCGAGCAGTACTTC; cdr3_aa: CASGWDREALGFEQYF
d_call: TRBD1; clone_size: few; v_call: TRBV3-1; j_call: TRBJ2-3; cdr3_nt: TGTGCCAGCAGGTGGACAGGATCAGATACGCAGTATTTT; cdr3_aa: CASRWTGSDTQYF
d_call: TRBD2; clone_size: .; v_call: TRBV20-1; j_call: TRBJ2-7; cdr3_nt: TGCAGCGCTAGAGAGGGTAGCGGGGTCTTATACAATGAGCAGTACTTC; cdr3_aa: CSAREGSGVLYNEQYF
d_call: .; clone_size: few; v_call: TRBV20-1; j_call: TRBJ2-1; cdr3_nt: TGCAGTGCTGCTCCGGGACTTATTGAGCAGTTCTTC; cdr3_aa: CSAAPGLIEQFF
d_call: TRBD1; clone_size: .; v_call: TRBV12-3/TRBV12-4; j_call: TRBJ2-5; cdr3_nt: TGTGCCAGCAGTTTAGGACAGGGGGCCCAAGAGACCCAGTACTTC; cdr3_aa: CASSLGQGAQETQYF
d_call: .; clone_size: .; v_call: TRBV6-1; j_call: TRBJ2-7; cdr3_nt: TGTGCCAGCAGTGAACTCCGGGCCGACTACGAGCAGTACTTC; cdr3_aa: CASSELRADYEQYF
d_call: .; clone_size: .; v_call: TRBV20-1; j_call: TRBJ2-5; cdr3_nt: TGCAGTGCAAAGGGGATCATTACTTACGATCAAGAGACCCAGTACTTC; cdr3_aa: CSAKGIITYDQETQYF
d_call: .; clone_size: few; v_call: TRBV5-1; j_call: TRBJ2-5; cdr3_nt: TGCGCCAGCAGCGTGGGCCTAGGAGATGGGCAGTACTTC; cdr3_aa: CASSVGLGDGQYF
d_call: .; clone_size: .; v_call: TRBV7-6; j_call: TRBJ2-1; cdr3_nt: TGTGCCAGCAGCTTATATGCTATAGTCGGACTTCCGAGCGATGAGCAGTTCTTC; cdr3_aa: CASSLYAIVGLPSDEQFF
d_call: .; clone_size: few; v_call: TRBV14; j_call: TRBJ2-5; cdr3_nt: TGTGCCAGCAGCGGGGGGACAATAGAGTACTTC; cdr3_aa: CASSGGTIEYF
d_call: .; clone_size: .; v_call: TRBV11-2; j_call: TRBJ2-3; cdr3_nt: TGTGCCAGCAGCCTCGCTGCGGGGGCGAAAGGTGCGCAGTATTTT; cdr3_aa: CASSLAAGAKGAQYF
d_call: TRBD2; clone_size: few; v_call: TRBV7-2; j_call: TRBJ2-7; cdr3_nt: TGTGCCAGCAGCCCGGGACTAGCGGGGGGTCCGAGCTCCTACAATGAGCAGTACTTC; cdr3_aa: CASSPGLAGGPSSYNEQYF
d_call: .; clone_size: few; v_call: TRBV29-1; j_call: TRBJ1-2; cdr3_nt: TGCAGCGTTAGCTCAGGGTTGTATGGCTACACCTTC; cdr3_aa: CSVSSGLYGYTF
d_call: .; clone_size: .; v_call: TRBV20-1; j_call: TRBJ1-2; cdr3_nt: TGCAGTGCTAGAGATAGGAAACAGGGCGTCTATGGCTACACCTTC; cdr3_aa: CSARDRKQGVYGYTF
d_call: .; clone_size: few; v_call: TRBV7-2; j_call: TRBJ1-2; cdr3_nt: TGTGCCAGCAGCTTCGGCCTTGCCTATGGCTACACCTTC; cdr3_aa: CASSFGLAYGYTF
d_call: TRBD2; clone_size: .; v_call: TRBV20-1; j_call: TRBJ2-5; cdr3_nt: TGCAGTGCTAGTTCGATCGCTAGCGGGGGTCGGGAGACCCAGTACTTC; cdr3_aa: CSASSIASGGRETQYF
d_call: .; clone_size: .; v_call: TRBV3-1; j_call: TRBJ2-7; cdr3_nt: TGTGCCAGCAGCCCTCTTTGGGCCAGGGAGCAGTACTTC; cdr3_aa: CASSPLWAREQYF
d_call: .; clone_size: .; v_call: TRBV6-6; j_call: TRBJ2-7; cdr3_nt: TGTGCCAGCAGTTACTCGATCGCGTCAGTCTCCTACAATGAGCAGTACTTC; cdr3_aa: CASSYSIASVSYNEQYF
d_call: TRBD2; clone_size: .; v_call: TRBV20-1; j_call: TRBJ2-1; cdr3_nt: TGCAGTGCCAGACTAGCGGGGGGCGACAATGAGCAGTTCTTC; cdr3_aa: CSARLAGGDNEQFF
d_call: TRBD1; clone_size: once; v_call: TRBV20-1; j_call: TRBJ1-1; cdr3_nt: TGCAGTGCTAGAGAAGACAGGGGCGGTATGGTTTTCTTT; cdr3_aa: CSAREDRGGMVFF
d_call: TRBD2; clone_size: .; v_call: TRBV20-1; j_call: TRBJ2-1; cdr3_nt: TGCAGGGGGACTAGCGGGAGTTCAGTCCATGAGCAGTTCTTC; cdr3_aa: CRGTSGSSVHEQFF
d_call: .; clone_size: .; v_call: TRBV6-5; j_call: TRBJ1-4; cdr3_nt: TGTGCCAGCAGAGACAGGACAAGGAGTGAAAAACTGTTTTTT; cdr3_aa: CASRDRTRSEKLFF
d_call: .; clone_size: .; v_call: TRBV12-3/TRBV12-4; j_call: TRBJ1-1; cdr3_nt: TGTGCCAGCAGTTTCAGCGACGGTGTGAACACTGAAGCTTTCTTT; cdr3_aa: CASSFSDGVNTEAFF
d_call: TRBD1; clone_size: .; v_call: TRBV5-1; j_call: TRBJ1-4; cdr3_nt: TGCGCCAGCAGAGGGACAGGGAGTAATGAAAAACTGTTTTTT; cdr3_aa: CASRGTGSNEKLFF
d_call: TRBD2; clone_size: .; v_call: TRBV4-2; j_call: TRBJ2-3; cdr3_nt: TGTGCCAGCAGCCAAGGCGGGAGGGAAAGGACAGATACGCAGTATTTT; cdr3_aa: CASSQGGRERTDTQYF
d_call: TRBD2; clone_size: .; v_call: TRBV20-1; j_call: TRBJ2-1; cdr3_nt: TGCAGTGCTAGAGAGGGACTAGCGACAAATGAGCAGTTCTTC; cdr3_aa: CSAREGLATNEQFF
d_call: TRBD1; clone_size: .; v_call: TRBV7-8; j_call: TRBJ1-1; cdr3_nt: TGTGCCTCCTACGGGACAGGGGGACCTGAAGCTTTCTTT; cdr3_aa: CASYGTGGPEAFF
d_call: TRBD2; clone_size: .; v_call: TRBV4-1; j_call: TRBJ2-3; cdr3_nt: TGCGCCAGCAGCCAGCCCTCAGCGGGGTACACAGATACGCAGTATTTT; cdr3_aa: CASSQPSAGYTDTQYF
d_call: .; clone_size: .; v_call: TRBV20-1; j_call: TRBJ1-2; cdr3_nt: TGCAGTGCCGGGGATTCAGGGGACTATGGCTACACCTTC; cdr3_aa: CSAGDSGDYGYTF
d_call: .; clone_size: .; v_call: TRBV7-9; j_call: TRBJ2-7; cdr3_nt: TGTGCCGGCAGCTTAGTGGTGGGAGACAACAACGAGCAGTACTTC; cdr3_aa: CAGSLVVGDNNEQYF
d_call: TRBD2; clone_size: .; v_call: TRBV5-1; j_call: TRBJ2-7; cdr3_nt: TGCGCCAGCAGCTTGGCCCCGGGACTAGCGGGAACCTACGAGCAGTACTTC; cdr3_aa: CASSLAPGLAGTYEQYF
d_call: .; clone_size: many; v_call: TRBV6-5; j_call: TRBJ1-2; cdr3_nt: TGTGCCAGCAACATAGTCCCAGGAGGTGACTATGGCTACACCTTC; cdr3_aa: CASNIVPGGDYGYTF
d_call: .; clone_size: .; v_call: TRBV5-1; j_call: TRBJ2-7; cdr3_nt: TGCGCCAGCAGCACGGAACAGGGTCGGACCTACGAGCAGTACTTC; cdr3_aa: CASSTEQGRTYEQYF
d_call: .; clone_size: .; v_call: TRBV6-2/TRBV6-3; j_call: TRBJ2-1; cdr3_nt: TGTGCCAGCAGTTACTCGACACTGCCTGAGCAGTTCTTC; cdr3_aa: CASSYSTLPEQFF
d_call: .; clone_size: few; v_call: TRBV4-2; j_call: TRBJ2-6; cdr3_nt: TGTGCCAGCAGCCAAGAAGGAACGGGGAACTCTGGGGCCAACGTCCTGACTTTC; cdr3_aa: CASSQEGTGNSGANVLTF
d_call: TRBD2; clone_size: .; v_call: TRBV2; j_call: TRBJ2-2; cdr3_nt: TGTGCCAGCAGTGAACCTAGCGGGGGGGCTGCCGGGGAGCTGTTTTTT; cdr3_aa: CASSEPSGGAAGELFF
d_call: TRBD1; clone_size: .; v_call: TRBV9; j_call: TRBJ2-2; cdr3_nt: TGTGCCAGCAGCGTAGCGTCGGGGACAGGGCCGAACACCGGGGAGCTGTTTTTT; cdr3_aa: CASSVASGTGPNTGELFF
d_call: TRBD2; clone_size: .; v_call: TRBV20-1; j_call: TRBJ2-7; cdr3_nt: TGCAGTGCTCGAGGGGTAGGCGGGGGGGCCACTTACGAGCAGTACTTC; cdr3_aa: CSARGVGGGATYEQYF
d_call: TRBD1; clone_size: few; v_call: TRBV2; j_call: TRBJ2-7; cdr3_nt: TGTACCAGCAAAGCGGACAGGCCAGGCTACGAGCAGTACTTC; cdr3_aa: CTSKADRPGYEQYF
d_call: .; clone_size: .; v_call: TRBV25-1; j_call: TRBJ2-1; cdr3_nt: TGTGCCAGCAGTGAGAGGGGACGGAGTTACAATGAGCAGTTCTTC; cdr3_aa: CASSERGRSYNEQFF
d_call: .; clone_size: .; v_call: TRBV14; j_call: TRBJ1-1; cdr3_nt: TGTGCCAGCAGGCCAGGAGCCATCGGACACAACACTGAAGCTTTCTTT; cdr3_aa: CASRPGAIGHNTEAFF
d_call: .; clone_size: .; v_call: TRBV20-1; j_call: TRBJ1-4; cdr3_nt: TGCAGTGCTAGCAGAAGGCAGGCTAATGAAAAACTGTTTTTT; cdr3_aa: CSASRRQANEKLFF
d_call: TRBD1; clone_size: once; v_call: TRBV5-1; j_call: TRBJ2-5; cdr3_nt: TGCGCCAGCAGCTCCAATGGACAGGGAGGAGAGACCCAGTACTTC; cdr3_aa: CASSSNGQGGETQYF
d_call: .; clone_size: .; v_call: TRBV7-9; j_call: TRBJ1-4; cdr3_nt: TGTGCCAGCAGCTCACGGCAAGAGGGGGGCGAAAAACTGTTTTTT; cdr3_aa: CASSSRQEGGEKLFF
d_call: .; clone_size: .; v_call: TRBV4-2; j_call: TRBJ1-2; cdr3_nt: TGTGCCAGCAGCCAAGAAGACGGAGGGCGGGCGTACTATGGCTACACCTTC; cdr3_aa: CASSQEDGGRAYYGYTF
d_call: TRBD1; clone_size: .; v_call: TRBV3-1; j_call: TRBJ1-1; cdr3_nt: TGTGCCAGCTCGACGGCGGGGACAGGAGTCGAAGCTTTCTTT; cdr3_aa: CASSTAGTGVEAFF
d_call: .; clone_size: .; v_call: TRBV20-1; j_call: TRBJ1-2; cdr3_nt: TGCAGTGCTAGAGTCCAACAGAGTTACTATGGCTACACCTTC; cdr3_aa: CSARVQQSYYGYTF
d_call: .; clone_size: .; v_call: TRBV28; j_call: TRBJ2-4; cdr3_nt: TGTGCCAGCAGGACCGAGCGGAGGGGGGGCATTCAGTACTTC; cdr3_aa: CASRTERRGGIQYF
d_call: TRBD2; clone_size: few; v_call: TRBV7-6; j_call: TRBJ2-1; cdr3_nt: TGTGCCAGCAGCTTATCCCCGGGGGGGGGCTACAATGAGCAGTTCTTC; cdr3_aa: CASSLSPGGGYNEQFF
d_call: .; clone_size: few; v_call: TRBV2; j_call: TRBJ2-1; cdr3_nt: TGTGCCAGCAGTGAAGACCCCTCCCAGGAGTTCTTC; cdr3_aa: CASSEDPSQEFF
d_call: TRBD1; clone_size: few; v_call: TRBV7-6; j_call: TRBJ1-1; cdr3_nt: TGTGCCAGCAGCTCCAAAATGACAGGGAGGACTGAAGCTTTCTTT; cdr3_aa: CASSSKMTGRTEAFF
d_call: TRBD1; clone_size: few; v_call: TRBV5-1; j_call: TRBJ1-2; cdr3_nt: TGCGCCAGCAGCTTACCCGGTGGGACAGCTTCTAACTATGGCTACACCTTC; cdr3_aa: CASSLPGGTASNYGYTF
d_call: TRBD1; clone_size: few; v_call: TRBV10-3; j_call: TRBJ2-5; cdr3_nt: TGTGCCATCAGCGGACAGGGCCGGGAGACCCAGTACTTC; cdr3_aa: CAISGQGRETQYF
d_call: .; clone_size: once; v_call: TRBV27; j_call: TRBJ2-3; cdr3_nt: TGTGCCAGCAGTTTCCTACCCGGGGCAAGCACAGATACGCAGTATTTT; cdr3_aa: CASSFLPGASTDTQYF
d_call: .; clone_size: .; v_call: TRBV6-5; j_call: TRBJ2-1; cdr3_nt: TGTGCCAGCAGTTACTCGGTCTCCGGAATTTCTTACAATGAGCAGTTCTTC; cdr3_aa: CASSYSVSGISYNEQFF
d_call: .; clone_size: .; v_call: TRBV24-1; j_call: TRBJ2-2; cdr3_nt: TGTGCCACCAGTGATTCGGGTGGGAGGAACACCGGGGAGCTGTTTTTT; cdr3_aa: CATSDSGGRNTGELFF